This T cell receptor (beta chain) was captured in a study of T cells expressing NK-cell markers. TCRdb reprocessed the 5' RACE reads, keeping one entry per CDR3 protein, no DNA. The sample is made up of about 260,000 distinct CDR3 sequences, and the top ten hold more than 3.5% of it. The CDR3 has 13 residues. The germline CDR1 and CDR2 sequences are SGHNT and YYREEE (reference sequence). The chain is built from TRBV5-4 and TRBJ2-2; TCRdb returns TRBD1, unconfirmable since there is no DNA. The sequence came from a woman between 18 and 70 years old in good health. The sample comprised blood T cells: a sorted CD56 or NKG2C T cell subset, CD4+ or CD8+ T cells, or bulk PBMC T cells (not recorded which). The CDR3 is CASSLQGGGELFF.